These 29 T cell receptor beta chains were sequenced from one sample in a study of blood T cell repertoires in COVID-19. Only in-frame clones appear in the TCRdb table, and some are missing; sequencing was by immunoSEQ multiplex PCR. The sample yields about 140,000 clones, over 65% seen once. Specimen: peripheral blood. The receptors shown here come from a woman at least 80 years old with active or convalescent COVID-19.

The V and J genes are TRBV9 and TRBJ2-5; TRBD2 matches 7 bases. This CDR3 contains 17 residues. CDR1 SGDLS and CDR2 YYNGEE come from the germline V gene. V gave up 4 bases and J gave up 2 bases; unmatched junction bases: 14. This chain's CDR3 is CASSPHPLAGVQETQYF. The CDR3 DNA reads TGTGCCAGCAGCCCCCACCCCCTTGCGGGGGTGCAAGAGACCCAGTACTTC.

On this clone: The same CDR3 is also encoded by other DNA sequences in this sample. The V gene is TRBV5-1, the J gene TRBJ2-2; no clear D. The CDR3 runs 14 residues. V lost 0 bases and J 1 base, leaving 4 bases between the germline ends. CDR1 and CDR2 (germline): SGHRS, YFSETQ. CDR3 coding DNA: TGCGCCAGCAGCTTGGCCGGGAACACCGGGGAGCTGTTTTTT. It yields the protein CASSLAGNTGELFF. The complete variable domain, with remaining parts taken from reference TRBV5-1 and TRBJ2-2, reads KAGVTQTPRYLIKTRGQQVTLSCSPISGHRSVSWYQQTPGQGLQFLFEYFSETQRNKGNFPGRFSGRQFSNSRSEMNVSTLELGDSALYLCASSLAGNTGELFFGEGSRLTVL.

The chain has TRBV7-9 and TRBJ1-3; D not certain. Germline V lookup: CDR1 SEHNR, CDR2 FQNEAQ (reference sequence). V was shortened by 2 bases and J by 4 bases, with 15 bases between the two germline ends. This CDR3 spans 16 amino acids. DNA of the CDR3: TGTGCCAGCAGCTTATTTGTCCTCATGCGAGGAAACACCATATATTTT. This encodes CASSLFVLMRGNTIYF.

The V and J genes are TRBV5-1 and TRBJ2-7; D is perhaps TRBD1 (6 bases). The germline V gene encodes CDR1 SGHRS and CDR2 YFSETQ. The CDR3 has 14 residues. V gave up 4 bases and J gave up 5 bases, with 16 bases separating them. CDR3 sequence reads: CASSPVLGANEQYF. The CDR3 DNA reads TGCGCCAGCAGCCCGGTTCTGGGGGCCAACGAGCAGTACTTC.

The CDR3 reads CAWTGKRTNYGYTF. As DNA, the CDR3 is TGTGCCTGGACAGGGAAGAGAACTAACTATGGCTACACCTTC. The chain combines TRBV30 with TRBJ1-2, with a possible D match to TRBD1 (5 bases). With 4 bases removed from V and 0 bases from J, the gap between germline ends came to 12 bases. CDR3 length: 14 amino acids. The V gene's germline CDR1 is GTSNPN and CDR2 SVGIG (reference sequence).

The gene calls are TRBV9 and TRBJ2-7, with 8 positions matching TRBD1. The CDR3 has 15 residues. The J segment lost 2 bases and the V segment lost 4 bases, leaving 8 bases of the junction unmatched. CDR1 is SGDLS and CDR2 is YYNGEE in the germline V gene. The CDR3 nucleotides read TGTGCCAGCAGCCCACACGACAGGGGAGCCTACGAGCAGTACTTC. Encoded protein: CASSPHDRGAYEQYF. Filled out from reference TRBV9 and TRBJ2-7, the complete variable domain reads DSGVTQTPKHLITATGQRVTLRCSPRSGDLSVYWYQQSLDQGLQFLIQYYNGEERAKGNILERFSAQQFPDLHSELNLSSLELGDSALYFCASSPHDRGAYEQYFGPGTRLTVT.

This clone was observed a handful of times. The gene calls are TRBV2 and TRBJ2-6; D remains unclear. Germline V gene data show CDR1 as SNHLY and CDR2 as FYNNEI. V lost 6 bases, J lost 0 bases, and 3 bases lay in between. The CDR3 contains 13 residues. The DNA of the CDR3 is TGTGCCAGCAGGAGCTCTGGGGCCAACGTCCTGACTTTC. Residues: CASRSSGANVLTF.

This clone was seen just once. J is TRBJ1-4 and V is TRBV14; D is undetermined. Trimming took off 1 base at V and 7 bases at J, with 16 bases between the two ends. Germline lookup yields CDR1 SGHDN and CDR2 FVKESK. The CDR3 loop spans 16 amino acids. CDR3 nucleotide sequence: TGTGCCAGCAGCCAAGGGTTTGGCCCTCGGGGTGAAAAACTGTTTTTT. As protein: CASSQGFGPRGEKLFF.

CDR3 sequence: CASSTRQGPPDTGELFF. In DNA form, the CDR3 reads TGTGCCAGCAGTACCCGACAGGGTCCGCCGGACACCGGGGAGCTGTTTTTT. The chain carries TRBV28 and TRBJ2-2; 7 bases align to TRBD1. V trimming: 5 bases; J trimming: 3 bases; junction bases outside the gene matches: 12. The CDR3 is made up of 17 amino acids. CDR1 is MDHEN, CDR2 SYDVKM, per germline.

V usage is TRBV4-3 and J usage is TRBJ1-3; 7 positions agree with TRBD1. The germline V gene encodes CDR1 LGHNA and CDR2 YSLEER. The trim removed 6 bases at V and 2 bases at J, leaving 7 bases unmatched. The CDR3 totals 15 residues. The CDR3 loop is CASSQYQGAGNTIYF. CDR3 coding DNA: TGCGCCAGCAGTCAATACCAGGGGGCTGGAAACACCATATATTTT.

V gene TRBV27 combines with J gene TRBJ2-4; possibly TRBD1 for D (6 bases). The V gene's germline CDR1 is MNHEY and CDR2 SMNVEV (reference sequence). V lost 6 bases to trimming and J lost 0 bases, with 9 bases between them. This CDR3 spans 14 amino acids. The CDR3 DNA reads TGTGCCAGCAGCCAACAGGGAGCCAAAAACATTCAGTACTTC. Translated: CASSQQGAKNIQYF.

This rearrangement joins TRBV6-1 to TRBJ1-2; D is ambiguous. This CDR3 has 13 amino acids. V lost 3 bases to trimming and J lost 4 bases, with 9 bases between them. Germline CDR1 is MNHNS and CDR2 is SASEGT. The CDR3 DNA reads as TGTGCCAGCAGTGAGGAGGGTGTCTATGGCTACACCTTC. Its translation: CASSEEGVYGYTF.

The rearrangement joins TRBV2 to TRBJ2-3, with 8 bases aligning to TRBD1. With 6 bases clipped from V and 1 base from J, the junction kept 6 bases outside the gene matches. This CDR3 is built from 15 residues. CDR1 and CDR2 from the germline V gene are SNHLY and FYNNEI. The CDR3 DNA sequence: TGTGCCAGCAGAAGAGACAGGGGTGGCACAGATACGCAGTATTTT. This gives the protein CASRRDRGGTDTQYF. Using reference TRBV2 and TRBJ2-3 for the parts outside the CDR3, the full variable domain is EPEVTQTPSHQVTQMGQEVILRCVPISNHLYFYWYRQILGQKVEFLVSFYNNEISEKSEIFDDQFSVERPDGSNFTLKIRSTKLEDSAMYFCASRRDRGGTDTQYFGPGTRLTVL.

This chain connects TRBV6-2 or TRBV6-3 to TRBJ2-3; D might be TRBD2 (6 bases). With 0 bases removed from V and 7 bases from J, the gap between germline ends came to 11 bases. Germline-derived CDR1 and CDR2 are MNHEY and SVGEGT. The CDR3 is 14 residues long. The CDR3 loop reads CASSYSEGRYTQYF. CDR3 sequence (DNA): TGTGCCAGCAGTTACTCGGAGGGGAGATATACGCAGTATTTT.

The V gene is TRBV6-5, the J gene TRBJ1-1; TRBD1 matches at 8 bases. V lost 6 bases and J lost 7; bases outside the gene matches: 13. The germline V gene encodes CDR1 MNHEY and CDR2 SVGAGI. This CDR3 contains 15 residues. The CDR3 bases are TGTGCCAGCAGGCCCGACAGGGGAATTTTCAGTGAAGCTTTCTTT. Protein product: CASRPDRGIFSEAFF.

The V call is TRBV9, the J call TRBJ2-1, with a weak D call TRBD2 (6 bases). CDR1 is SGDLS and CDR2 is YYNGEE in the germline V gene. V was trimmed by 0 bases and J by 9 bases, leaving 10 bases between them. The length of the CDR3 is 13 residues. Here the CDR3 DNA reads TGTGCCAGCAGCGTAGTCCCCGGGGGTGAGCAGTTCTTC. Protein sequence: CASSVVPGGEQFF.

The rearrangement joins TRBV6-5 to TRBJ2-7; D gene ambiguous. The ends were cut back, 6 bases at V and 5 bases at J, with 8 bases in the middle. CDR1 is MNHEY, CDR2 SVGAGI, per germline. The CDR3 has 11 amino acids. The chain's CDR3 is CASRALHEQYF. CDR3 sequence (DNA): TGTGCCAGCAGGGCCCTTCACGAGCAGTACTTC.

The CDR3 coding sequence is TGCAGCGTTGGGGGGGGCCGAGGCTATGGCTACACCTTC. Protein product: CSVGGGRGYGYTF. V gene TRBV29-1 combines with J gene TRBJ1-2; TRBD1 is a possible D gene (6 bases). Germline V gives CDR1 SQVTM, CDR2 ANQGSEA. The V end lost 4 bases, the J end lost 4 bases, and 13 bases lay between the germline ends. This CDR3 has 13 residues.

This sequence joins TRBV24-1 and TRBJ1-3; 10 nucleotides line up with TRBD1. V lost 12 bases to trimming and J lost 2 bases; unmatched junction nucleotides: 6. Germline V gene sequence: CDR1 KGHDR, CDR2 SFDVKD. The CDR3 runs 14 residues. As DNA, the CDR3 is TGTGCCGCAACGACAGGGGGCACTGGAAACACCATATATTTT. Its protein is CAATTGGTGNTIYF.

The chain has TRBV4-2 and TRBJ2-1; 10 nucleotides agree with TRBD2. After removal of 0 bases from V and 6 bases from J, the junction contained 5 bases not matched to a gene. The germline V gene encodes CDR1 LGHNA and CDR2 YNFKEQ. CDR3 size: 16 residues. CDR3 in DNA: TGTGCCAGCAGCCAAGATGTCCAGCGGGGGGGCAATGAGCAGTTCTTC. This gives the protein CASSQDVQRGGNEQFF.

This clone was picked up one time. The chain recombines TRBV6-5 with TRBJ2-7, with 8 bases lining up with TRBD1. Per the germline V gene, CDR1 is MNHEY and CDR2 is SVGAGI. The ends lost 4 bases at V and 4 bases at J; junction bases unmatched: 9. The CDR3 loop spans 15 amino acids. The CDR3 nucleotides are TGTGCCAGCAGTTCCAGGGGTACAGGGGGTTACGAGCAGTACTTC. This translates into CASSSRGTGGYEQYF.

The genes are TRBV5-5 and TRBJ2-7, with 7 positions matching TRBD1. Looked up from germline, CDR1 is SGHKS and CDR2 is YYEKEE (reference sequence). V gave up 4 bases and J gave up 9 bases; unmatched junction bases: 10. The CDR3 totals 13 residues. The CDR3 nucleotides are TGTGCCAGCAGCCGAGGCTGGGACAGTTGGCAGTACTTC. As protein: CASSRGWDSWQYF.

The chain recombines TRBV9 with TRBJ2-3, with 7 bases that match TRBD2. Germline V CDR1 and CDR2: SGDLS, YYNGEE. Trimming took 0 bases from V and 1 from J; bases not matched to a gene: 5. The CDR3 length is 16 residues. CDR3 DNA sequence: TGTGCCAGCAGCGTAGGTCTTGCGGGGGGCACAGATACGCAGTATTTT. As protein: CASSVGLAGGTDTQYF. Using reference TRBV9 and TRBJ2-3 for the parts outside the CDR3, the full variable domain is DSGVTQTPKHLITATGQRVTLRCSPRSGDLSVYWYQQSLDQGLQFLIQYYNGEERAKGNILERFSAQQFPDLHSELNLSSLELGDSALYFCASSVGLAGGTDTQYFGPGTRLTVL.

The CDR3 region has the DNA TGCGCCAGCAGCTTGGCCACAGGGGACGGCTACACCTTC. Its protein product is CASSLATGDGYTF. This chain uses TRBV5-1 with TRBJ1-2; the match to TRBD1 covers 7 bases. V lost 0 bases and J lost 8; bases outside the gene matches: 4. Germline lookup yields CDR1 SGHRS and CDR2 YFSETQ. The CDR3 spans 13 residues.

The genes are TRBV2 and TRBJ1-6; TRBD1 might be the D (6 bases). V lost 5 bases, J lost 4 bases, and 9 bases lay in between. CDR1 and CDR2 (germline): SNHLY, FYNNEI. There are 14 residues in the CDR3. This CDR3 reads CASSNRVYNSPLHF. For the CDR3, the DNA is TGTGCCAGCAGTAACAGGGTTTATAATTCACCCCTCCACTTT.

The table lists this clone with a count of one. The rearrangement uses TRBV2 and TRBJ1-1; no clear D gene. The germline CDR1 and CDR2 sequences are SNHLY and FYNNEI. Trimming took off 7 bases at V and 7 bases at J, with 10 bases between the two ends. The CDR3 length is 11 residues. The CDR3 DNA sequence: TGTGCCAGCATCACTACCTTTGAAGCTTTCTTT. Protein product: CASITTFEAFF.

Only a few counts were recorded for this clone. The chain combines TRBV14 with TRBJ1-2; TRBD1 matches 12 bases. The germline CDR1 and CDR2 sequences are SGHDN and FVKESK. Trimming took 8 bases from V and 0 from J; bases not matched to a gene: 7. The CDR3 runs to 16 residues. This CDR3 is CASGPGTGGPNYGYTF. In nucleotides, the CDR3 is TGTGCCAGCGGTCCCGGGACAGGGGGCCCTAACTATGGCTACACCTTC.

About this clone itself: Other nucleotide sequences in the sample specify the same CDR3. V usage is TRBV2 and J usage is TRBJ1-2; D unclear. Trimming shortened V by 3 bases and J by 5 bases, and 4 bases separated the two germline ends. Germline V gene sequence: CDR1 SNHLY, CDR2 FYNNEI. The CDR3 consists of 11 residues. The CDR3 here is CASSERYGYTF. CDR3 nucleotides: TGTGCCAGCAGTGAGCGGTATGGCTACACCTTC. Based on the CDR3 plus reference TRBV2 and TRBJ1-2, the full variable domain is EPEVTQTPSHQVTQMGQEVILRCVPISNHLYFYWYRQILGQKVEFLVSFYNNEISEKSEIFDDQFSVERPDGSNFTLKIRSTKLEDSAMYFCASSERYGYTFGSGTRLTVV.

V gene TRBV15 combines with J gene TRBJ1-4; D is unresolved. Trimming cost V 0 bases and J 4 bases, with 3 bases left between them. Germline V lookup: CDR1 LNHNV, CDR2 YYDKDF (reference sequence). The CDR3 is 13 residues long. The CDR3 is CATSRDLNEKLFF. Written as DNA, the CDR3 is TGTGCCACCAGCAGAGACCTTAATGAAAAACTGTTTTTT.